The 29 T cell receptor beta chains presented below share a single source sample, sequenced in a study of cytomegalovirus exposure and HLA in healthy donors. Primers included in the PCR were 60 Vbeta and 13 Jbeta primers. Sequenced by immunoSEQ multiplex PCR; TCRdb stores in-frame clones only, minus some. Its listing shows roughly 50,000 clones. What was sequenced was PBMCs. These TCRs come from a woman aged 35 to 49 in good health and CMV-seronegative.

The chain couples TRBV5-4 to TRBJ2-2; 15 bases are a match to TRBD2. The CDR3 loop spans 18 amino acids. The germline gives CDR1 SGHNT, CDR2 YYREEE (reference sequence). The V gene end was trimmed by 0 bases and the J gene end by 8 bases; junction bases not matched to a gene: 8. CDR3 DNA: TGTGCCAGCAGCTTGGCGGGGACTAGCGGGGGGCCGCTTGGGGAGCTGTTTTTT. Residues: CASSLAGTSGGPLGELFF.

The V and J genes are TRBV6-6 and TRBJ2-7; TRBD2 matches 10 bases. The junction had 10 bases not matched to a gene; V was cut back by 6 bases and J by 2 bases. CDR3 size: 16 residues. The germline V gene has CDR1 MNHNY and CDR2 SVGAGI (reference sequence). The CDR3 bases are TGTGCCAGCAGCCCGGGACTAGCGACGAGCGCCTACGAGCAGTACTTC. The encoded protein is CASSPGLATSAYEQYF.

The J gene is TRBJ1-5, the V gene TRBV6-5, with D maybe TRBD1 (5 bases). Trimming cost V 5 bases and J 0 bases, with 8 bases left between them. CDR3 size: 14 residues. CDR1 is MNHEY and CDR2 is SVGAGI in the germline V gene. CDR3 in DNA: TGTGCCAGCAGTCCCCAGGGTAGCAATCAGCCCCAGCATTTT. Its translation: CASSPQGSNQPQHF.

This chain connects TRBV28 to TRBJ2-5, with D possibly TRBD2 on 5 matching bases. In germline, CDR1 is MDHEN, CDR2 SYDVKM. The V end lost 9 bases, the J end lost 0 bases, and 17 bases lay between the germline ends. The CDR3 extends over 15 amino acids. The CDR3 region is CASLSSGKYQETQYF. For the CDR3, the DNA is TGTGCCAGTTTGTCGAGCGGAAAGTACCAAGAGACCCAGTACTTC.

V usage is TRBV6-5 and J usage is TRBJ1-2; no firm D call. Trimming took 5 bases from V and 4 from J, leaving 8 bases between them. The CDR3 extends over 12 amino acids. Looked up from germline, CDR1 is MNHEY and CDR2 is SVGAGI. CDR3 sequence: CASSGGPYGYTF. The CDR3 DNA is TGTGCCAGCAGTGGAGGACCCTATGGCTACACCTTC.

V is TRBV19 and J is TRBJ2-7; D not certain. V lost 5 bases to trimming and J lost 2 bases, with 16 bases between them. CDR1 is LNHDA and CDR2 is SQIVND in the germline V gene (reference sequence). CDR3 length: 15 residues. The CDR3 DNA follows: TGTGCCAGTAGTCCATCCGCTCTTCTAACCTACGAGCAGTACTTC. Translating it yields CASSPSALLTYEQYF.

The chain carries TRBV18 and TRBJ2-7; tentative D call: TRBD1 (6 bases). The CDR3 has 18 amino acids. Trimming shortened V by 3 bases and J by 1 base, and 22 bases separated the two germline ends. From germline, CDR1 is KGHSH and CDR2 LQKENI. The CDR3 here is CASSPLMPGGHESYEQYF. The DNA for the CDR3 is TGTGCCAGCTCACCCCTAATGCCTGGGGGACACGAGTCCTACGAGCAGTACTTC.

This chain connects TRBV5-4 to TRBJ2-3; D might be TRBD2 (6 bases). Trimming removed 0 bases at V and 3 bases at J, with 11 bases between. The germline CDR1 and CDR2 sequences are SGHNT and YYREEE (reference sequence). The CDR3 totals 15 residues. CDR3 in DNA: TGTGCCAGCAGCTTGGAGGGGACTTGGACAGATACGCAGTATTTT. It is translated as CASSLEGTWTDTQYF.

The rearrangement uses TRBV19 and TRBJ2-2; D is possibly TRBD2 (5 bases). The germline V gene has CDR1 LNHDA and CDR2 SQIVND (reference sequence). V dropped 7 bases and J dropped 2 bases, with 14 bases sitting between them. There are 15 residues in the CDR3. In DNA form, the CDR3 reads TGTGCCAGTACCGACTATGGGGAAAACACCGGGGAGCTGTTTTTT. Its protein is CASTDYGENTGELFF.

The gene calls are TRBV5-1 and TRBJ2-4, with 10 bases that match TRBD2. Trimming removed 0 bases from V and 1 base from J; junction bases left unmatched: 10. The germline V gene encodes CDR1 SGHRS and CDR2 YFSETQ. CDR3 length: 19 residues. This CDR3 reads CASSLGLAGLGRAKNIQYF. CDR3 in DNA: TGCGCCAGCAGCTTGGGACTAGCGGGCCTAGGCAGGGCCAAAAACATTCAGTACTTC.

The CDR3: CASSPRGLAGWESSYEQYF. For the CDR3, the DNA is TGTGCCAGCAGCCCTCGGGGACTAGCGGGATGGGAAAGCTCCTACGAGCAGTACTTC. The chain carries TRBV7-2 and TRBJ2-7; 13 nucleotides align to TRBD2. CDR3 length: 19 residues. Germline V CDR1 and CDR2: SGHTA, FQGNSA. The trim removed 5 bases at V and 0 bases at J, leaving 13 bases unmatched. The full variable domain, in which reference TRBV7-2 and TRBJ2-7 provide the parts outside the CDR3, is GAGVSQSPSNKVTEKGKDVELRCDPISGHTALYWYRQSLGQGLEFLIYFQGNSAPDKSGLPSDRFSAERTGGSVSTLTIQRTQQEDSAVYLCASSPRGLAGWESSYEQYFGPGTRLTVT.

The rearrangement joins TRBV4-2 to TRBJ2-1; 10 bases fit TRBD2. After removal of 1 base from V and 6 bases from J, the junction contained 9 bases not matched to a gene. The CDR3 sequence is 17 residues long. Germline loops: CDR1 LGHNA, CDR2 YNFKEQ. The CDR3 region is CASSQALASGSLNEQFF. As DNA, the CDR3 is TGTGCCAGCAGCCAAGCGCTGGCTAGCGGGAGCCTCAATGAGCAGTTCTTC.

The chain has TRBV7-3 and TRBJ2-3; tentatively, D is TRBD2 (5 bases). The germline V gene has CDR1 SGHTA and CDR2 FQGTGA. V lost 1 base and J 3 bases, leaving 8 bases between the germline ends. This CDR3 contains 14 residues. The CDR3 loop reads CASSLMGGTDTQYF. The CDR3 coding sequence is TGTGCCAGCAGCTTAATGGGCGGGACAGATACGCAGTATTTT.

J is TRBJ2-1 and V is TRBV6-6, with 13 bases identical to TRBD2. The length of the CDR3 is 15 residues. V was clipped by 6 bases and J by 8 bases; unmatched bases: 7. Germline CDR1 reads MNHNY; CDR2 reads SVGAGI (reference sequence). The DNA of the CDR3 is TGTGCCAGCAGCAAACTAGCGGGGGGGAGCGATGAGCAGTTCTTC. As protein: CASSKLAGGSDEQFF.

The chain recombines TRBV6-5 with TRBJ1-5, with TRBD1 as a possible D gene (6 bases). The germline V gene encodes CDR1 MNHEY and CDR2 SVGAGI. Deletions cut 0 bases from V and 5 bases from J, with 11 bases between. CDR3 size: 15 residues. CDR3 DNA: TGTGCCAGCAGTTACTCGGCAGGGGCGGATCAGCCCCAGCATTTT. Protein: CASSYSAGADQPQHF.

The chain recombines TRBV27 with TRBJ2-7; 9 nucleotides match TRBD1. V lost 1 base to trimming and J lost 6 bases; unmatched junction nucleotides: 22. Germline assignment: CDR1 MNHEY and CDR2 SMNVEV (reference sequence). This CDR3 has 20 amino acids. CDR3 protein: CASSLYEPAWRTGESAEQYF. CDR3 sequence (DNA): TGTGCCAGCAGTTTATATGAGCCCGCCTGGAGGACAGGGGAATCGGCCGAGCAGTACTTC.

The rearrangement uses TRBV7-8 and TRBJ2-7, with D possibly TRBD2 on 6 matching bases. The length of the CDR3 is 13 residues. V was clipped by 1 base and J by 4 bases, with 8 bases between them. The germline gives CDR1 SGHVS, CDR2 FQNEAQ. The CDR3 loop reads CASSLGGGYEQYF. CDR3 sequence (DNA): TGTGCCAGCAGCTTAGGAGGAGGGTACGAGCAGTACTTC. The full variable domain, in which reference TRBV7-8 and TRBJ2-7 provide the parts outside the CDR3, is GAGVSQSPRYKVAKRGQDVALRCDPISGHVSLFWYQQALGQGPEFLTYFQNEAQLDKSGLPSDRFFAERPEGSVSTLKIQRTQQEDSAVYLCASSLGGGYEQYFGPGTRLTVT.

The genes are TRBV7-2 and TRBJ2-3; 8 bases fit TRBD2. Trimming cost V 8 bases and J 0 bases; bases outside gene matches: 7. Per the germline V gene, CDR1 is SGHTA and CDR2 is FQGNSA. CDR3 length: 15 residues. CDR3 nucleotides: TGTGCCAGCCTAAGTAGCGGGGAGAGCACAGATACGCAGTATTTT. Amino acid sequence: CASLSSGESTDTQYF.

This sequence joins TRBV18 and TRBJ1-2; 11 bases map to TRBD1. The germline gives CDR1 KGHSH, CDR2 LQKENI. V shed 3 bases, J shed 7 bases, and the junction held 7 bases outside the gene matches. The CDR3 totals 15 residues. CDR3 nucleotide sequence: TGTGCCAGCTCACCCCAAGGACAGGGGGCATCTGGCTACACCTTC. Its protein product is CASSPQGQGASGYTF.

V usage is TRBV15 and J usage is TRBJ1-1; 10 bases fit TRBD1. Germline V gene data show CDR1 as LNHNV and CDR2 as YYDKDF (reference sequence). The length of the CDR3 is 14 residues. V trimming: 3 bases; J trimming: 3 bases; junction bases outside the gene matches: 1. The CDR3 bases are TGTGCCACCAGCAGGGGGACAGGGGACACTGAAGCTTTCTTT. Amino acids: CATSRGTGDTEAFF.

V gene TRBV19 combines with J gene TRBJ1-2; 9 nucleotides align to TRBD1. The length of the CDR3 is 14 residues. Trimming at V came to 6 bases and at J to 3 bases, leaving 5 bases not matched to a gene. Germline V gene sequence: CDR1 LNHDA, CDR2 SQIVND (reference sequence). The DNA for the CDR3 is TGTGCCAGTAGGAGACAGGGGGGAGACTATGGCTACACCTTC. Protein: CASRRQGGDYGYTF.

The chain uses TRBV7-9 and TRBJ1-1; TRBD1 might be the D (5 bases). Trimming shortened V by 3 bases and J by 0 bases, and 8 bases separated the two germline ends. CDR1 and CDR2 from the germline V gene are SEHNR and FQNEAQ (reference sequence). This CDR3 region has 14 residues. The CDR3 nucleotides read TGTGCCAGCAGCTTTGCAGGGATGAACACTGAAGCTTTCTTT. Its translation is CASSFAGMNTEAFF.

CDR3 residues: CASSFGRLASREQFF. The CDR3 DNA is TGTGCCAGCAGCTTCGGCCGACTAGCATCCCGTGAGCAGTTCTTC. The chain is built from TRBV7-2 and TRBJ2-1, with TRBD2 matching 7 bases. The CDR3 spans 15 residues. The V segment lost 3 bases and the J segment 9 bases; nucleotides outside the gene matches: 11. Germline V gene data show CDR1 as SGHTA and CDR2 as FQGNSA.

V and J are TRBV7-9 and TRBJ1-5; TRBD1 might be the D (6 bases). V lost 2 bases to trimming and J lost 0 bases, with 11 bases between them. The CDR3 is made up of 16 amino acids. Germline V gene sequence: CDR1 SEHNR, CDR2 FQNEAQ (reference sequence). The CDR3 here is CASSLFSGDSNQPQHF. The DNA of the CDR3 is TGTGCCAGCAGCTTATTTTCAGGGGATAGCAATCAGCCCCAGCATTTT. Based on the CDR3 plus reference TRBV7-9 and TRBJ1-5, the full variable domain is DTGVSQNPRHKITKRGQNVTFRCDPISEHNRLYWYRQTLGQGPEFLTYFQNEAQLEKSRLLSDRFSAERPKGSFSTLEIQRTEQGDSAMYLCASSLFSGDSNQPQHFGDGTRLSIL.

The genes are TRBV4-2 and TRBJ1-1; 7 bases fit TRBD1. Germline trimming cut 0 bases from V and 3 bases from J; bases unmatched to any gene: 4. Germline V lookup: CDR1 LGHNA, CDR2 YNFKEQ. The CDR3 length is 15 residues. In nucleotides, the CDR3 is TGTGCCAGCAGCCAAGATGCCGGGACAGACACTGAAGCTTTCTTT. Its protein is CASSQDAGTDTEAFF.

V is TRBV29-1 and J is TRBJ1-2, with 8 bases fitting TRBD1. V lost 1 base and J lost 7; bases outside the gene matches: 5. Looked up from germline, CDR1 is SQVTM and CDR2 is ANQGSEA. CDR3 length equals 13 residues. The DNA of the CDR3 is TGCAGCGTTGAAGCAGGGGGCGGCTTTGGCTACACCTTC. Translating gives CSVEAGGGFGYTF.

This chain links TRBV6-5 with TRBJ2-3, with D possibly TRBD1 on 5 matching bases. The CDR3 extends over 12 amino acids. Trimming stripped 6 bases from V and 4 bases from J, with 8 bases between. Per the germline V gene, CDR1 is MNHEY and CDR2 is SVGAGI. CDR3 region: CASRGPADTQYF. CDR3 coding DNA: TGTGCCAGCAGGGGGCCTGCAGATACGCAGTATTTT.

For this clone: Germline and junction disagree at one end, which may indicate a read error. J is TRBJ2-3 and V is TRBV6-5; tentatively, D is TRBD1 (6 bases). Germline CDR1 and CDR2: MNHEY and SVGAGI. CDR3 length: 15 residues. In DNA, the CDR3 is TGTGCCAGCAGTTACCGGGACACCCGCACAGATAAGCAGTATTTT. It translates to CASSYRDTRTDKQYF.

The V gene is TRBV4-1, the J gene TRBJ2-3; TRBD1 might be the D (6 bases). The CDR3 totals 15 residues. The germline V gene has CDR1 MGHRA and CDR2 YSYEKL. Trimming took 1 base from V and 4 from J, leaving 12 bases between them. DNA of the CDR3: TGCGCCAGCAGCCAAGGGTCAGGGGAGCCAGATACGCAGTATTTT. Its translation is CASSQGSGEPDTQYF.